Below are 24 T cell receptor beta chains sequenced from a single sample in a study of relationships among human T cell subsets (dated by TCRdb to about 2010). From the CD45RA-negative fraction, CD45RA-RO+ cells were selected as memory T cells using anti-CD45RO beads. To prepare the library, multiplex PCR was applied. Sequencing took place on a 454 GS FLX. TCR alpha and beta CDR3 regions were amplified from mRNA by semiquantitative ARM-PCR. In ARM-PCR, tagged nested gene-specific primers were used first, and exponential amplification was then carried out by communal superprimers. The public reads were reprocessed in TCRdb via fastp at Q25 and MiXCR, keeping in-frame beta chains. Every CDR3 protein is listed once, alongside the most common genes and DNA of its rows. The sample profile shows over 8,000 distinct CDR3 sequences; around 57% of them were found once. The ten largest clones take up 4% to 5.5% of the sample.

Sequenced input: memory T cells sorted from blood. The cell subset or site label for this specimen denotes: CD45RA-RO+ memory T cells. The receptors here all came from a man between 40 and 49 years old in good health.

This sequence joins TRBV27 and TRBJ2-1, with D unresolved. The germline CDR1 and CDR2 sequences are MNHEY and SMNVEV (reference sequence). Between the trimmed V and J ends, which lost 3 bases and 4 bases, there was a span of 7 bases. CDR3 length equals 13 residues. The CDR3 is CASSFSPYNEQFF. CDR3 nucleotides: TGTGCCAGCAGTTTCTCCCCTTACAATGAGCAGTTCTTC.

This CDR3 is CASKSGAGQQPQHF. The CDR3 DNA is TGTGCCAGCAAGTCGGGGGCAGGGCAACAGCCCCAGCATTTT. The chain joins TRBV27 to TRBJ1-5; D is possibly TRBD1 (6 bases). The V end lost 7 bases, the J end lost 7 bases, and 17 bases lay between the germline ends. CDR1 is MNHEY and CDR2 is SMNVEV in the germline V gene (reference sequence). The CDR3 loop spans 14 amino acids.

The chain recombines TRBV14 with TRBJ2-3, with a weak D call TRBD1 (6 bases). The CDR3 runs to 14 residues. Between the trimmed V and J ends, which lost 1 base and 8 bases, there was a span of 13 bases. From germline, CDR1 is SGHDN and CDR2 FVKESK. This chain's CDR3 is CASSQGTEGVTQYF. The CDR3 DNA is TGTGCCAGCAGCCAAGGGACAGAAGGAGTTACGCAGTATTTT.

This sequence joins TRBV19 and TRBJ2-2; TRBD1 is a possible D gene (6 bases). The V end was cut by 6 bases, the J end by 4 bases, with 12 bases between. Germline CDR1 is LNHDA and CDR2 is SQIVND (reference sequence). The CDR3 covers 14 residues. CDR3 region: CASRTRGVTGELFF. The CDR3 DNA sequence: TGTGCCAGTAGAACCAGGGGCGTCACCGGGGAGCTGTTTTTT.

This rearrangement joins TRBV7-6 to TRBJ1-5; D not resolved. The CDR3 length is 13 residues. Germline lookup yields CDR1 SGHVS and CDR2 FNYEAQ. V lost 5 bases to trimming and J lost 2 bases, with 7 bases between them. The CDR3 is CASSVGRNQPQHF. The CDR3 nucleotides read TGTGCCAGCAGCGTCGGACGCAATCAGCCCCAGCATTTT.

With respect to this clonotype: Mismatch with germline at one junction end may stem from a read error. The chain is built from TRBV11-2 and TRBJ2-7; either TRBD1 or TRBD2 may fit D (5 bases each). The germline V gene has CDR1 SGHAT and CDR2 FQNNGV. The CDR3 has 17 residues. CDR3 amino acids: CASGLDRGAGEWYEQYF. In DNA form, the CDR3 reads TGTGCCAGCGGCTTAGATCGAGGGGCAGGAGAATGGTACGAGCAGTACTTC.

The chain carries TRBV30 and TRBJ1-4; 11 nucleotides line up with TRBD1. J was trimmed by 5 bases and V by 1 base; bases with no gene match: 6. Germline values: CDR1 GTSNPN, CDR2 SVGIG (reference sequence). CDR3 length: 16 residues. CDR3 region: CAWSGLWTGGNEKLFF. In nucleotides, the CDR3 is TGTGCCTGGAGTGGCCTTTGGACAGGGGGCAATGAAAAACTGTTTTTT.

This clonotype was counted between two and nine times. The chain has TRBV6-5 and TRBJ2-1, with a tentative D call TRBD2 (6 bases). Trimming took 2 bases from V and 3 from J, leaving 14 bases between them. Looked up from germline, CDR1 is MNHEY and CDR2 is SVGAGI. CDR3 length: 16 residues. CDR3 loop: CASSYSRELVYNEQFF. The DNA for the CDR3 is TGTGCCAGCAGTTACAGTCGGGAGTTGGTCTACAATGAGCAGTTCTTC.

J is TRBJ2-7 and V is TRBV27; 9 nucleotides align to TRBD2. The CDR3 length is 13 residues. Germline lookup yields CDR1 MNHEY and CDR2 SMNVEV (reference sequence). J lost 7 bases, V lost 4 bases, and 5 bases had no gene match. The CDR3, as DNA: TGTGCCAGCAGTTCCCTAACTAGCGGGGAGCAGTACTTC. This codes for CASSSLTSGEQYF.

The chain uses TRBV2 and TRBJ2-1, with a weak D call TRBD2 (6 bases). Germline V CDR1 and CDR2: SNHLY, FYNNEI. Trimming took 7 bases from V and 7 from J, leaving 11 bases between them. The CDR3 loop spans 12 amino acids. CDR3 coding DNA: TGTGCCAGCACCAGGGACTCGAATGAGCAGTTCTTC. Amino acid sequence: CASTRDSNEQFF.

A remark on this clonotype: One end of the junction does not line up with germline, which may come from a read error. The CDR3 DNA sequence: TGTGCCAGCAGTCGCGGGACAGTCAACAATGGGCAGTTCTTC. Translation gives CASSRGTVNNGQFF. The chain couples TRBV12-3 or TRBV12-4 to TRBJ2-1, with D perhaps TRBD1 (7 bases). The CDR3 consists of 14 residues.

J is TRBJ1-2 and V is TRBV2, with D maybe TRBD1 (5 bases). V was shortened by 4 bases and J by 1 base, with 7 bases between the two germline ends. CDR1 and CDR2 (germline): SNHLY, FYNNEI. The CDR3 runs 13 residues. This CDR3 reads CASSVDSNYGYTF. The DNA of the CDR3 is TGTGCCAGCAGTGTAGACAGTAACTATGGCTACACCTTC. Supplemented by reference TRBV2 and TRBJ1-2, the full variable domain reads EPEVTQTPSHQVTQMGQEVILRCVPISNHLYFYWYRQILGQKVEFLVSFYNNEISEKSEIFDDQFSVERPDGSNFTLKIRSTKLEDSAMYFCASSVDSNYGYTFGSGTRLTVV.

The CDR3 protein is CAISDAVGTQYF. The CDR3 bases are TGTGCCATCAGTGACGCGGTCGGTACGCAGTATTTT. The chain couples TRBV10-3 to TRBJ2-3; no clear D gene. Germline CDR1 reads ENHRY; CDR2 reads SYGVKD. V gave up 3 bases and J gave up 8 bases, with 9 bases separating them. The length of the CDR3 is 12 residues.

The chain employs TRBV29-1 and TRBJ1-5; 8 nucleotides agree with TRBD1. From germline, CDR1 is SQVTM and CDR2 ANQGSEA. The CDR3 length is 13 residues. With V trimmed by 4 bases and J by 2 bases, 1 base remained unmatched. CDR3 region: CSVAGQGNQPQHF. In DNA form, the CDR3 reads TGCAGCGTTGCGGGACAGGGCAATCAGCCCCAGCATTTT. Full variable domain (remainder filled in from reference TRBV29-1 and TRBJ1-5): SAVISQKPSRDICQRGTSLTIQCQVDSQVTMMFWYRQQPGQSLTLIATANQGSEATYESGFVIDKFPISRPNLTFSTLTVSNMSPEDSSIYLCSVAGQGNQPQHFGDGTRLSIL.

The chain combines TRBV25-1 with TRBJ2-3; 9 positions agree with TRBD2. CDR1 is MGHDK, CDR2 SYGVNS, per germline. J was trimmed by 2 bases and V by 4 bases; bases with no gene match: 4. This CDR3 contains 15 residues. Here the CDR3 reads CASSVIAGVTDTQYF. The CDR3 nucleotides are TGTGCCAGCAGTGTAATAGCGGGAGTCACAGATACGCAGTATTTT.

The chain couples TRBV20-1 to TRBJ2-1; D not resolved. The CDR3 has 11 residues. V dropped 0 bases and J dropped 9 bases, with 6 bases sitting between them. The germline V gene encodes CDR1 DFQATT and CDR2 SNEGSKA (reference sequence). In nucleotides, the CDR3 is TGCAGTGCTAGAGAATATGGTGAGCAGTTCTTC. Translation gives CSAREYGEQFF.

The V gene is TRBV28, the J gene TRBJ2-7, with TRBD1 as a possible D gene (5 bases). The CDR3 length is 13 residues. Germline lookup yields CDR1 MDHEN and CDR2 SYDVKM. Trimming pared 6 bases from V and 2 bases from J, leaving 11 bases between. This CDR3 reads CASRDSSTYEQYF. The CDR3, as DNA: TGTGCCAGCAGAGACAGTTCGACCTACGAGCAGTACTTC.

This sequence joins TRBV6-5 and TRBJ1-2; D might be TRBD1 (5 bases). Germline V gene sequence: CDR1 MNHEY, CDR2 SVGAGI. Trimming pared 6 bases from V and 8 bases from J, leaving 16 bases between. The length of the CDR3 is 13 residues. The CDR3 here is CASRFKLRGGYTF. In nucleotides, the CDR3 is TGTGCCAGCAGGTTTAAGCTAAGGGGAGGCTACACCTTC.

This rearrangement joins TRBV11-2 to TRBJ1-3, with D possibly TRBD1 on 5 matching bases. The CDR3 spans 16 residues. Trimming took 3 bases from V and 4 from J, leaving 16 bases between them. Per the germline V gene, CDR1 is SGHAT and CDR2 is FQNNGV. CDR3 residues: CASSLGVRARGNTIYF. The DNA of the CDR3 is TGTGCCAGCAGCTTGGGAGTCAGGGCGCGCGGAAACACCATATATTTT.

This clonotype was seen a handful of times. The chain uses TRBV28 and TRBJ2-5, with D tentatively TRBD2 (8 bases). The V gene lost 5 bases and the J gene lost 7 bases, with 20 bases spanning the gap. This CDR3 comprises 15 residues. The V gene's germline CDR1 is MDHEN and CDR2 SYDVKM. The CDR3 DNA sequence: TGTGCCAGCAGTGAGACAGGGACTAGGAAAGGGACCCAGTACTTC. Translated, it gives CASSETGTRKGTQYF.

The chain is built from TRBV28 and TRBJ2-1; unclear D gene. This CDR3 has 13 residues. V lost 2 bases, J lost 11 bases, and 13 bases lay in between. Germline assignment: CDR1 MDHEN and CDR2 SYDVKM. CDR3 sequence (DNA): TGTGCCAGCAGTTTAGAACTCTCGTTACAGCAGTTCTTC. This gives the protein CASSLELSLQQFF.

This sequence joins TRBV2 and TRBJ1-5; perhaps TRBD1 as D (5 bases). Germline loops: CDR1 SNHLY, CDR2 FYNNEI. V was cut by 7 bases and J by 0 bases, with 13 bases left in between. This CDR3 contains 15 residues. For the CDR3, the DNA is TGTGCCAGCATCGGGACTCCATATAGCAATCAGCCCCAGCATTTT. Its translation is CASIGTPYSNQPQHF.

This clonotype has only a few counts. The rearrangement joins TRBV6-5 to TRBJ1-1; 8 bases align to TRBD1. The V gene end was trimmed by 7 bases and the J gene end by 1 base; junction bases not matched to a gene: 5. CDR3 length: 14 residues. The germline V gene has CDR1 MNHEY and CDR2 SVGAGI. The DNA for the CDR3 is TGTGCCAGCACCCACAGGGGGTCGAACACTGAAGCTTTCTTT. Its protein product is CASTHRGSNTEAFF.

The table lists this clonotype with a few counts. V usage is TRBV20-1 and J usage is TRBJ2-3, with 11 bases matching TRBD2. From germline, CDR1 is DFQATT and CDR2 SNEGSKA (reference sequence). V trimming: 3 bases; J trimming: 2 bases; junction bases outside the gene matches: 25. The CDR3 consists of 22 residues. The CDR3 DNA sequence: TGCAGTGCTAGGTCCTCTTGGAACGACAGGGATCTAGCGGGGGGTCTCACAGATACGCAGTATTTT. This gives the protein CSARSSWNDRDLAGGLTDTQYF.